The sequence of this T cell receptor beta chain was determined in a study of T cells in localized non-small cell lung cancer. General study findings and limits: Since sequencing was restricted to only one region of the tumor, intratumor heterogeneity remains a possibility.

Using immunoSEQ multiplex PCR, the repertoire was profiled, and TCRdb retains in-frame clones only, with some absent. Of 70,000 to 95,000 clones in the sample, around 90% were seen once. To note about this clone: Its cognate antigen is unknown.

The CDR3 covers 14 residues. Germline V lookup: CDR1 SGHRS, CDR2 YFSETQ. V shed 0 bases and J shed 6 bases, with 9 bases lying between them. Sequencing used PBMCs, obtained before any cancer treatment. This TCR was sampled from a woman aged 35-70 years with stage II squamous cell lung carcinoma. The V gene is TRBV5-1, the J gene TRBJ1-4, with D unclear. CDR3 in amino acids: CASSLGGTDEKLFF. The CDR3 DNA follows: TGCGCCAGCAGCTTGGGGGGAACGGATGAAAAACTGTTTTTT.